These 13 T cell receptor beta chains share one sample of origin, sequenced in a study of blood T cells in healthy people across ages. Sample-barcoded 5' priming and a J-beta primer mix drove a second PCR of roughly 6 to 12 cycles. TCRdb analysed the 5' RACE reads with MiXCR anew, one entry per CDR3 protein. The table includes roughly 800,000 distinct CDR3 sequences, roughly 64% detected once. The specimen sequenced was blood. The receptor set was obtained from a young man in good health.

The chain joins TRBV12-3 or TRBV12-4 to TRBJ2-4; D possibly corresponds to TRBD1 (6 bases). The end of the DNA fits TRBJ2-5 better, so the J call may be wrong. This CDR3 region has 13 residues. CDR3 residues: CASSLRDTGTQYF. Written as DNA, the CDR3 is TGTGCCAGCAGTCTCCGGGACACTGGGACCCAGTACTTC.

CDR3 loop: CASSLITSGGDEQYF. The CDR3 DNA reads TGTGCCAGCAGTTTAATAACTAGCGGGGGAGACGAGCAGTACTTC. The chain employs TRBV27 and TRBJ2-7, with 11 positions matching TRBD2. The germline V gene has CDR1 MNHEY and CDR2 SMNVEV (reference sequence). V lost 2 bases, J lost 5 bases, and 5 bases stayed unmatched. This CDR3 has 15 residues.

This rearrangement joins TRBV24-1 to TRBJ2-5; D is unresolved. CDR3 length: 14 residues. V shed 9 bases and J shed 4 bases, with 17 bases lying between them. Germline loops: CDR1 KGHDR, CDR2 SFDVKD. CDR3 protein: CATASGDLPETQYF. The CDR3 DNA follows: TGTGCCACCGCGAGTGGCGATCTCCCAGAGACCCAGTACTTC.

The chain combines TRBV6-1 with TRBJ2-7; 10 nucleotides match TRBD1. The germline V gene encodes CDR1 MNHNS and CDR2 SASEGT. The CDR3 is 15 residues long. Trimming cost V 0 bases and J 2 bases; bases outside gene matches: 1. CDR3 protein: CASSEAGTGAYEQYF. Written as DNA, the CDR3 is TGTGCCAGCAGTGAAGCCGGGACAGGGGCCTACGAGCAGTACTTC.

The V and J genes are TRBV29-1 and TRBJ2-7, with D unclear. Looked up from germline, CDR1 is SQVTM and CDR2 is ANQGSEA. V gave up 2 bases and J gave up 3 bases, with 11 bases separating them. The CDR3 runs 13 residues. The CDR3 sequence: CSVETVGSYEQYF. Here the CDR3 DNA reads TGCAGCGTTGAAACGGTGGGCAGCTACGAGCAGTACTTC.

The chain recombines TRBV5-1 with TRBJ2-5; D uncertain. The better agreement between TRBJ2-1 and the DNA end casts doubt on the J call. Germline V gene sequence: CDR1 SGHRS, CDR2 YFSETQ. This CDR3 is 14 amino acids long. The chain's CDR3 is CASSLGHFQETQFF. CDR3 DNA sequence: TGCGCCAGCAGCTTGGGACATTTCCAAGAGACCCAGTTCTTC.

This clonotype came up a few times. The V gene is TRBV29-1, the J gene TRBJ2-1, with 7 bases lining up with TRBD1. J was trimmed by 5 bases and V by 6 bases; bases with no gene match: 4. The CDR3 runs to 12 residues. Germline values: CDR1 SQVTM, CDR2 ANQGSEA. The CDR3 here is CSVAGTDNEQFF. The CDR3 DNA reads TGCAGCGTAGCCGGGACAGACAATGAGCAGTTCTTC.

This clonotype was counted only a few times. This chain links TRBV27 with TRBJ2-7; D ambiguous. V shed 0 bases and J shed 3 bases, with 12 bases lying between them. The CDR3 covers 15 residues. The germline V gene has CDR1 MNHEY and CDR2 SMNVEV (reference sequence). DNA of the CDR3: TGTGCCAGCAGTTTATCCAGCTTCCCCCGCTACGAGCAGTACTTC. The encoded protein is CASSLSSFPRYEQYF.

CDR3 coding DNA: TGTGCCAGCAGCTCCTCCTTAGCAGATACGCAGTATTTT. Amino acids: CASSSSLADTQYF. The chain recombines TRBV7-6 with TRBJ2-3; no reliable D call. CDR3 length: 13 amino acids. Trimming pared 4 bases from V and 4 bases from J, leaving 9 bases between. Germline V gene data show CDR1 as SGHVS and CDR2 as FNYEAQ.

The chain couples TRBV11-2 to TRBJ2-2, with no clear D. The CDR3 has 16 residues. CDR1 SGHAT and CDR2 FQNNGV come from the germline V gene. Trimming pared 2 bases from V and 6 bases from J, leaving 16 bases between. The CDR3 loop reads CASSLPKNSGSGELFF. In DNA form, the CDR3 reads TGTGCCAGCAGCTTACCCAAAAATTCGGGTTCCGGGGAGCTGTTTTTT.

The rearrangement joins TRBV6-1 to TRBJ1-2; D may be TRBD1 (5 bases). The CDR3 length is 13 residues. Trimming stripped 2 bases from V and 7 bases from J, with 11 bases between. Germline CDR1 reads MNHNS; CDR2 reads SASEGT. CDR3: CASSEMGVVGYTF. CDR3 coding DNA: TGTGCCAGCAGTGAAATGGGGGTGGTTGGCTACACCTTC.

This clonotype was detected ten times or more. CDR3 sequence: CASSSKAYYEQYF. In DNA form, the CDR3 reads TGTGCCAGCAGTTCCAAAGCTTACTACGAGCAGTACTTC. The chain joins TRBV27 to TRBJ2-7, with unresolved D. CDR1 is MNHEY, CDR2 SMNVEV, per germline (reference sequence). The ends were cut back, 4 bases at V and 3 bases at J, with 10 bases in the middle. The CDR3 spans 13 residues.

The rearrangement links TRBV6-1 to TRBJ2-1; a weak D match, TRBD1 (5 bases). CDR3 size: 13 residues. Trimming pared 4 bases from V and 5 bases from J, leaving 9 bases between. Germline V gene sequence: CDR1 MNHNS, CDR2 SASEGT. The CDR3 region has the DNA TGTGCCAGCAGTGGTACAGGAAACAATGAGCAGTTCTTC. Translation gives CASSGTGNNEQFF.